A selection of T cell receptor beta chains follows, all from one sample in a study of cytomegalovirus exposure and HLA in healthy donors. Here immunoSEQ multiplex PCR was the method, and the copy in TCRdb shows in-frame clones only, minus some. The sample yields 160,000 or so clones, of which the top ten take up roughly 2%. The sample consisted of PBMCs. The receptors originated from a man in his thirties or forties in good health and CMV-seronegative. The CDR3 runs from the conserved cysteine through the conserved F or W. The D gene is left open where the match is weak.

D	V	J	CDR3	DNA
TRBD2	TRBV4-2	TRBJ2-7	CASSQDGLAGPNEQYF	TGTGCCAGCAGCCAAGATGGATTAGCGGGACCCAACGAGCAGTACTTC
TRBD2	TRBV10-3	TRBJ2-1	CAISAGLAYYNEQFF	TGTGCCATCAGCGCGGGACTAGCGTACTACAATGAGCAGTTCTTC
.	TRBV4-3	TRBJ1-1	CASSRGEVDEAFF	TGCGCCAGCAGCCGTGGGGAGGTGGATGAAGCTTTCTTT
.	TRBV5-1	TRBJ2-5	CASSFEETQYF	TGCGCCAGCAGCTTCGAAGAGACCCAGTACTTC
TRBD1	TRBV12-5	TRBJ1-3	CASGLGTGGSLSGNTIYF	TGTGCTAGTGGTTTGGGGACAGGGGGGTCTCTCTCTGGAAACACCATATATTTT
.	TRBV11-3	TRBJ2-3	CASSLEMYASSTDTQYF	TGTGCCAGCAGCTTAGAAATGTATGCTAGTAGCACAGATACGCAGTATTTT
TRBD1	TRBV5-8	TRBJ1-1	CASSVGTGGLLSTEAFF	TGTGCCAGCAGCGTCGGGACAGGGGGCCTACTAAGCACTGAAGCTTTCTTT
.	TRBV5-1	TRBJ2-1	CASSLSVSSYNEQFF	TGCGCCAGCAGCTTGTCCGTGTCCTCCTACAATGAGCAGTTCTTC
.	TRBV19	TRBJ1-1	CASSIRVNTEAFF	TGTGCCAGTAGTATACGAGTGAACACTGAAGCTTTCTTT
TRBD1	TRBV2	TRBJ2-2	CASSGLDRDTGELFF	TGTGCCAGCAGTGGGCTCGACAGGGATACCGGGGAGCTGTTTTTT
.	TRBV7-2	TRBJ2-3	CASTSYLSTDTQYF	TGTGCCAGCACCTCATACCTAAGCACAGATACGCAGTATTTT
TRBD1	TRBV6-5	TRBJ2-7	CASSLQGASYEQYF	TGTGCCAGCAGTTTACAGGGGGCCTCCTACGAGCAGTACTTC
TRBD1	TRBV5-4	TRBJ1-1	CASSSKGGLNTEAFF	TGTGCCAGCAGCTCGAAAGGGGGCCTGAACACTGAAGCTTTCTTT
.	TRBV10-2	TRBJ2-1	CASSEVRASPRNEQFF	TGCGCCAGCAGTGAAGTGAGGGCATCCCCCCGTAATGAGCAGTTCTTC
TRBD1	TRBV15	TRBJ1-1	CATSPPGQANTEAFF	TGTGCCACCAGCCCCCCGGGACAGGCCAACACTGAAGCTTTCTTT
TRBD1	TRBV6-6	TRBJ1-1	CASSVPGQGNTEAFF	TGTGCCAGCAGTGTTCCGGGACAGGGGAACACTGAAGCTTTCTTT
TRBD2	TRBV7-9	TRBJ2-3	CASSQGLASGTDTQYF	TGTGCCAGCAGCCAAGGACTAGCGAGCGGCACAGATACGCAGTATTTT
TRBD2	TRBV28	TRBJ2-5	CASSLSGRVTQYF	TGTGCCAGCAGCCTTAGCGGGAGGGTAACGCAGTACTTC
.	TRBV19	TRBJ2-7	CASSIDLPGSYEQYF	TGTGCCAGTAGTATAGATCTTCCAGGGTCCTACGAGCAGTACTTC
.	TRBV4-1	TRBJ2-1	CASSQVRGEQFF	TGCGCCAGCAGCCAAGTACGGGGTGAGCAGTTCTTC
.	TRBV12-2	TRBJ1-3	CASRLAKSPTGGEIGSGNTIYF	TGTGCAAGTCGCTTAGCGAAATCACCAACCGGGGGGGAAATAGGTTCCGGAAACACCATATATTTT
.	TRBV29-1	TRBJ2-7	CSVSRSGEQYF	TGCAGCGTTTCCAGAAGCGGCGAGCAGTACTTC
TRBD2	TRBV7-2	TRBJ2-2	CASSSRLAGGRGELFF	TGTGCCAGCAGCTCCCGACTAGCGGGAGGGCGAGGGGAGCTGTTTTTT
.	TRBV5-1	TRBJ2-2	CASSLAFHSRGTGELFF	TGCGCCAGCAGCTTGGCCTTTCACTCCAGAGGCACCGGGGAGCTGTTTTTT
.	TRBV11-2	TRBJ2-2	CASSLRQGLNTGELFF	TGTGCCAGCAGCTTAAGGCAGGGACTCAACACCGGGGAGCTGTTTTTT
.	TRBV5-8	TRBJ1-4	CASSAPGFGEKLFF	TGTGCCAGCAGCGCCCCCGGGTTTGGGGAAAAACTGTTTTTT
.	TRBV4-2	TRBJ2-5	CASSQDGAKVAQYF	TGTGCCAGCAGCCAAGATGGAGCCAAGGTGGCCCAGTACTTC
.	TRBV2	TRBJ1-5	CASKEGQDSNQPQHF	TGTGCCAGCAAGGAGGGGCAGGATAGCAATCAGCCCCAGCATTTT
.	TRBV25-1	TRBJ2-1	CASSMSSYNEQFF	TGTGCCAGCAGTATGAGCTCCTACAATGAGCAGTTCTTC
TRBD1	TRBV5-1	TRBJ2-2	CASSLGQGNTGELFF	TGCGCCAGCAGCTTGGGACAGGGGAACACCGGGGAGCTGTTTTTT
.	TRBV28	TRBJ1-2	CASSLSPRRRGGYTF	TGTGCCAGCAGTTTATCCCCCCGGAGGCGGGGTGGCTACACCTTC
.	TRBV7-9	TRBJ1-5	CASSSTDGLSNQPQHF	TGTGCCAGCAGCTCGACGGACGGACTTAGCAATCAGCCCCAGCATTTT
TRBD1	TRBV6-4	TRBJ2-3	CATVRDSRHPRSDTQYF	TGTGCCACCGTGAGGGACAGCCGGCACCCACGGTCAGATACGCAGTATTTT
TRBD1	TRBV6-6	TRBJ1-3	CASSYSGRGANTIYF	TGTGCCAGCAGTTACTCGGGCAGGGGGGCTAACACCATATATTTT
.	TRBV11-3	TRBJ2-7	CASSLDSDSYEQYF	TGTGCCAGCAGCTTAGATAGCGACTCCTACGAGCAGTACTTC
TRBD1	TRBV6-5	TRBJ1-4	CASSYGTGGGKLFF	TGTGCCAGCAGTTACGGGACAGGTGGCGGGAAACTGTTTTTT
TRBD1	TRBV6-5	TRBJ1-3	CASSSQDRAPSTIYF	TGTGCCAGCAGTTCCCAGGACAGGGCTCCGAGCACCATATATTTT
.	TRBV29-1	TRBJ2-2	CSVDPGPGELFF	TGCAGCGTTGATCCAGGGCCGGGGGAGCTGTTTTTT
TRBD1	TRBV19	TRBJ1-2	CATRISDRDSLNYGYTF	TGTGCCACCAGAATATCGGACCGGGACAGCCTCAACTATGGCTACACCTTC
.	TRBV27	TRBJ2-1	CASSFLTALPNNEQFF	TGTGCCAGCAGTTTCTTAACAGCCCTTCCTAACAATGAGCAGTTCTTC
.	TRBV5-6	TRBJ2-3	CASKPGGTDTQYF	TGTGCCAGCAAACCGGGAGGCACAGATACGCAGTATTTT
TRBD1	TRBV5-8	TRBJ1-4	CASSQGRDRVGEKLFF	TGTGCCAGCAGCCAAGGCCGGGACAGGGTCGGAGAAAAACTGTTTTTT
TRBD1	TRBV30	TRBJ1-6	CAWTLTGTVAPLHF	TGTGCCTGGACACTGACAGGGACGGTTGCACCCCTCCACTTT
TRBD2	TRBV12-5	TRBJ2-3	CASGLFKTSGTDTQYF	TGTGCTAGTGGTTTGTTTAAGACTAGCGGGACAGATACGCAGTATTTT
TRBD1	TRBV7-9	TRBJ1-1	CASSHGTGSWNTEAFF	TGTGCCAGCAGCCACGGGACAGGGTCATGGAACACTGAAGCTTTCTTT
.	TRBV11-2	TRBJ2-1	CASSLSTFSYNEQFF	TGTGCCAGCAGCCTTAGCACTTTCTCCTACAATGAGCAGTTCTTC
TRBD1	TRBV5-1	TRBJ2-1	CASSLGTGAYNEQFF	TGCGCCAGCAGCCTCGGGACAGGGGCCTACAATGAGCAGTTCTTC
.	TRBV15	TRBJ1-1	CATSRTQLNTEAFF	TGTGCCACCAGCAGGACACAGTTGAACACTGAAGCTTTCTTT
TRBD2	TRBV4-1	TRBJ2-5	CASSQTSGRLQETQYF	TGCGCCAGCAGCCAAACTAGCGGGAGGCTCCAAGAGACCCAGTACTTC
TRBD1	TRBV5-4	TRBJ2-7	CASSHDRAEVNF	TGTGCCAGCAGCCACGACAGGGCTGAAGTGAACTTC
.	TRBV5-1	TRBJ1-1	CASSLGVRGRGTEAFF	TGCGCCAGCAGCTTGGGGGTGCGGGGGAGAGGCACTGAAGCTTTCTTT
TRBD1	TRBV15	TRBJ2-5	CATSGRTGEETQYF	TGTGCCACCAGCGGCAGGACAGGGGAAGAGACCCAGTACTTC
.	TRBV20-1	TRBJ1-1	CSANRESEAFF	TGCAGTGCTAACAGGGAGTCCGAAGCTTTCTTT
.	TRBV2	TRBJ1-5	CASRGGVSNQPQHF	TGTGCCAGCAGGGGAGGGGTAAGCAATCAGCCCCAGCATTTT
.	TRBV5-4	TRBJ1-2	CASSLDQLGYTF	TGTGCCAGCAGCTTGGATCAGTTAGGCTACACCTTC
TRBD2	TRBV7-8	TRBJ2-7	CASSRGEGGTSYEQYF	TGTGCCAGCAGCCGGGGGGAAGGAGGAACATCCTACGAGCAGTACTTC
.	TRBV5-5	TRBJ2-3	CASSLAGSTDTQYF	TGTGCCAGCAGCTTGGCGGGGTCCACAGATACGCAGTATTTT
.	TRBV15	TRBJ2-1	CATSRPGTSYNEQFF	TGTGCCACCAGCCGACCCGGGACTTCTTACAATGAGCAGTTCTTC
.	TRBV5-1	TRBJ2-7	CASSPDGISYEQYF	TGCGCCAGCAGCCCGGACGGGATTTCCTACGAGCAGTACTTC
.	TRBV7-2	TRBJ2-2	CASSLNSGGELFF	TGTGCCAGCAGCTTGAACTCGGGCGGGGAGCTGTTTTTT